This T cell receptor beta chain was observed in a study of CD8 T cells in ankylosing spondylitis. Study-level results: Clones linked with disease were CD8+ and fairly uncommon in the peripheral blood. Past studies reported some motif variants in reactive arthritis synovial fluid and blood. Disease-linked clones reportedly showed significant enrichment in matched ankylosing spondylitis synovial fluid. Apparently characteristic of ankylosing spondylitis blood was a TCR beta motif (under ten highly homologous variants).

Concerning this clonotype: Its antigen is unidentified.

The TCR beta libraries were generated through quantitative 5'-RACE incorporating molecular barcodes. TCRdb used MiXCR to reprocess the 5' RACE reads, holding one entry per CDR3 protein. The sample shows about 800,000 distinct CDR3 sequences, 10% to 15% of them seen only once. CDR3 length: 15 residues. From germline, CDR1 is KGHDR and CDR2 SFDVKD. V was pared by 4 bases and J by 4 bases, with 8 bases of the junction left unmatched. The material sequenced was blood, either unsorted or a sorted T cell fraction (not recorded which). The receptor's source is a male donor with ankylosing spondylitis. The chain combines TRBV24-1 with TRBJ1-2; the match to TRBD1 covers 7 bases. CDR3 nucleotides: TGTGCCACCAGTGACCCGGGACAGCCTTTCTATGGCTACACCTTC. It encodes CATSDPGQPFYGYTF.